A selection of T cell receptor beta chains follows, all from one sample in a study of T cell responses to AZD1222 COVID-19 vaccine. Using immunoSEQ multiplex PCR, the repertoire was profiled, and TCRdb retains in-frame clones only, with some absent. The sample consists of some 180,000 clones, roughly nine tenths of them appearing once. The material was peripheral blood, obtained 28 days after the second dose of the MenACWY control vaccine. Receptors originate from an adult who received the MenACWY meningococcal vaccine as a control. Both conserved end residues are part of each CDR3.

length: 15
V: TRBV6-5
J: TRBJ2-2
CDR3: CASSLLRVSTGELFF

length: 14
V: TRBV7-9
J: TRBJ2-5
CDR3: CASSVRGSQETHHF

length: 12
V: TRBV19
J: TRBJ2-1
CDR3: CASSFSYNEQFF

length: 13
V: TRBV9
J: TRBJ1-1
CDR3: CASSFQVNTEAFF

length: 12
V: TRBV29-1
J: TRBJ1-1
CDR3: CSVGGRNTEAFF

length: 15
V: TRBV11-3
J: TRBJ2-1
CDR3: CASSYPVDGNNEQFF

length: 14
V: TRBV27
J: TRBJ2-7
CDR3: CASSLGRATYEQYF

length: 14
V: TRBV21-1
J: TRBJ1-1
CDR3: CASSKYNLVSRAFF

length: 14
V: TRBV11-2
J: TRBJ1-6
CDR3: CASSLGTENSPLHF

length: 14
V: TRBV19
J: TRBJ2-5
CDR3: CASSGYPNQETQYF

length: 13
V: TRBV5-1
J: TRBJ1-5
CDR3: CASSRDTSSPQHF

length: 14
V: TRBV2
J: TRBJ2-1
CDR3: CASSRSGVGLEQFF

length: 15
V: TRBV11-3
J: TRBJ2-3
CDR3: CASSLDGTVTDTQYF

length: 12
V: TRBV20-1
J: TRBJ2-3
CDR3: CSASGGSDTQYF

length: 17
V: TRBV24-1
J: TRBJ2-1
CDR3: CATSARPGGSSYNEQFF

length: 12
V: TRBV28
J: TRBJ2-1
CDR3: CASSRTYNEQFF

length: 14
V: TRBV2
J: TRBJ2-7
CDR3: CAITTWRGISEQYF

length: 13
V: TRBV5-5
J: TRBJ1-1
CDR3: CASSGHTNTEAFF

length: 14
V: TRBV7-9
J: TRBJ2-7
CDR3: CASSPNVGQGGQYF

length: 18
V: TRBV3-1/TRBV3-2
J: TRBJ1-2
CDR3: CASRQGGAGGTWVHGYTF

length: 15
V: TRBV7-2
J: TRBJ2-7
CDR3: CASSLGPQVYYEQYF

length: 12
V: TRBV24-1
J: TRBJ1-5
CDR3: CATSDADQPQHF

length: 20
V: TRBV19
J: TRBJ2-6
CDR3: CASSPRGIWRANSGANVLTF

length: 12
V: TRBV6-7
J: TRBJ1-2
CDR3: CASSTQGCGYTF

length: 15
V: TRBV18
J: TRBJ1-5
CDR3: CASSPDTYSNQPQHF